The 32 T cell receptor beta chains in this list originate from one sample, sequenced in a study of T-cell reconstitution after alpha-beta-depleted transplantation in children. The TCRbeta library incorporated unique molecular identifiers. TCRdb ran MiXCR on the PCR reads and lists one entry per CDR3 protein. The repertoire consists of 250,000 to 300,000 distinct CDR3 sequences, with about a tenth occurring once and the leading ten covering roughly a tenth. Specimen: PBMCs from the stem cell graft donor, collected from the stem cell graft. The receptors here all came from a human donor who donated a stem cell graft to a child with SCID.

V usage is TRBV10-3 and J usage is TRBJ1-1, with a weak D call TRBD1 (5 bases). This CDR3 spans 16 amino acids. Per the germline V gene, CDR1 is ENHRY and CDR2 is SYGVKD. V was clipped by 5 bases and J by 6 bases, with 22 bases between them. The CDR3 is CAISLGWQGEMAEAFF. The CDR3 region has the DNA TGTGCCATCAGTCTGGGTTGGCAGGGCGAGATGGCTGAAGCTTTCTTT.

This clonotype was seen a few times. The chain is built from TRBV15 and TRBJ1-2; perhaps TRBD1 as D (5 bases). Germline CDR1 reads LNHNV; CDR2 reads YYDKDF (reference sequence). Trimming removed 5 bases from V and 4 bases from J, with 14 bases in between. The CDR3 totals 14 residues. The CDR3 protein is CATSSPARAYGYTF. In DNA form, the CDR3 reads TGTGCCACCAGCTCCCCGGCCAGGGCCTATGGCTACACCTTC.

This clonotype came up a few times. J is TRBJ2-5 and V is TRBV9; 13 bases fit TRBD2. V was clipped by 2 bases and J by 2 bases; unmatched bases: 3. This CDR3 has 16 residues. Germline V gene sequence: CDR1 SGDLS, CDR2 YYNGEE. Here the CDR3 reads CASSVGGLAGQETQYF. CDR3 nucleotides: TGTGCCAGCAGCGTCGGGGGACTAGCGGGACAAGAGACCCAGTACTTC.

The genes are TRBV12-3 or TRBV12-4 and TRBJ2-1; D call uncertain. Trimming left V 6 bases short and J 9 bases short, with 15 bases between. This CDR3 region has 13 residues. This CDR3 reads CASRPETIGEQFF. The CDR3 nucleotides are TGTGCCAGCAGACCGGAAACGATTGGTGAGCAGTTCTTC.

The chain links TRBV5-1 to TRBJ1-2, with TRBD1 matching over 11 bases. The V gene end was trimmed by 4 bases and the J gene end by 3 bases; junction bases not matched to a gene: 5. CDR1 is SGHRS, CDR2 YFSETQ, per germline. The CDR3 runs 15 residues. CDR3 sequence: CASSLGQGADYGYTF. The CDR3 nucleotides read TGCGCCAGCAGCCTAGGACAGGGGGCGGACTATGGCTACACCTTC.

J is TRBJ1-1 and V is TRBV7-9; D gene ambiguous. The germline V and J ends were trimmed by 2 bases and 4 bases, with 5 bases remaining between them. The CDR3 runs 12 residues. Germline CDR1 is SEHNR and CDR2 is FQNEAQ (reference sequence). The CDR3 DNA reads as TGTGCCAGCAGCTTATTCAGCACTGAAGCTTTCTTT. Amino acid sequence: CASSLFSTEAFF.

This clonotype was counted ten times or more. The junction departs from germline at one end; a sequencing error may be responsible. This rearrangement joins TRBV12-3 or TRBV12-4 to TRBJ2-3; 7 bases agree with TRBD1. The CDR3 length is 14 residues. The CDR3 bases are TGTGCTAGCAGCTTAGGGGGCTCCACAGATACGCAGTATTTT. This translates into CASSLGGSTDTQYF.

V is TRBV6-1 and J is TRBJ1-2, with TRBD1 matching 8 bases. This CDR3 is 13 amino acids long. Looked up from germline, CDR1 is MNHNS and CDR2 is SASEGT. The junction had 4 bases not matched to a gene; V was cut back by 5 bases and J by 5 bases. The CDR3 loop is CASSKDREYGYTF. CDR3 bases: TGTGCCAGCAGTAAGGACAGGGAGTATGGCTACACCTTC.

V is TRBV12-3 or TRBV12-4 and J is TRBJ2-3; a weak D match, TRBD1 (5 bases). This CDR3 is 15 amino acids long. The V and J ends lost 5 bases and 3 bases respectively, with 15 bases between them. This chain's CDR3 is CASSRLRGTTDTQYF. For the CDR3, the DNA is TGTGCCAGCAGTCGCCTAAGGGGCACTACAGATACGCAGTATTTT.

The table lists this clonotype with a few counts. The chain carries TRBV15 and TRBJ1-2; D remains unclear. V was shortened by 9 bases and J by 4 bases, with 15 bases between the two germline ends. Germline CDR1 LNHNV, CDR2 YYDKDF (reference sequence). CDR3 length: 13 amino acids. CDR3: CATRGQLGYGYTF. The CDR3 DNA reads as TGTGCCACACGTGGGCAATTAGGCTATGGCTACACCTTC.

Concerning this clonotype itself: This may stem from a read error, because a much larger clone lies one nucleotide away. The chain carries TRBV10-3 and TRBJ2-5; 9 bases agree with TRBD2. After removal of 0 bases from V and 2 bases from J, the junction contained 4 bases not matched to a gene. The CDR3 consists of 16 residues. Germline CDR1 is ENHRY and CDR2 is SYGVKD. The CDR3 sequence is CAISESCSGGQETQYF. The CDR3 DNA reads TGTGCCATCAGTGAGTCTTGTAGCGGGGGACAAGAGACCCAGTACTTC.

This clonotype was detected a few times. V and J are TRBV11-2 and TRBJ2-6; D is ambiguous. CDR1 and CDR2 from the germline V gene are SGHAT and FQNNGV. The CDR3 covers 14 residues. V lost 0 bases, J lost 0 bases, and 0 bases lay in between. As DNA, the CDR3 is TGTGCCAGCAGCTTAGACTCTGGGGCCAACGTCCTGACTTTC. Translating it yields CASSLDSGANVLTF.

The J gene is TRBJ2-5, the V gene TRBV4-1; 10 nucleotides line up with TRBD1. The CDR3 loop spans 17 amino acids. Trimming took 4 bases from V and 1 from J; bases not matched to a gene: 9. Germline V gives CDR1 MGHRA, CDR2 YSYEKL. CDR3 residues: CASSPRSGQGPQETQYF. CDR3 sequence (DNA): TGCGCCAGCAGCCCACGGTCGGGACAGGGGCCCCAAGAGACCCAGTACTTC.

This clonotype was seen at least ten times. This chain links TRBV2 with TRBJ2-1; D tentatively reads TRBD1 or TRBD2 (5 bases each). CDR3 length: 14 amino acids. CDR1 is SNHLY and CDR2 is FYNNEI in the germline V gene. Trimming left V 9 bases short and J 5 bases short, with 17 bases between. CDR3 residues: CASEKGRNNNEQFF. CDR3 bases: TGTGCCAGTGAGAAGGGACGAAATAACAATGAGCAGTTCTTC.

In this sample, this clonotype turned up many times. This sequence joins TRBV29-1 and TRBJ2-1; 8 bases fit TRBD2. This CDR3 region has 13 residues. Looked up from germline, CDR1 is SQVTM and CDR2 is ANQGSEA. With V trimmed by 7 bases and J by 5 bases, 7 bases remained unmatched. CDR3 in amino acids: CSAATSANNEQFF. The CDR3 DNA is TGCAGCGCTGCGACTAGCGCTAACAATGAGCAGTTCTTC.

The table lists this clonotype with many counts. CDR3 nucleotides: TGCGCCAGCAGCGATTACGGTGCAGATACGCAGTATTTT. This translates into CASSDYGADTQYF. The chain joins TRBV5-1 to TRBJ2-3; the D is unclear. Germline V lookup: CDR1 SGHRS, CDR2 YFSETQ. The CDR3 length is 13 residues. V was clipped by 4 bases and J by 4 bases, with 10 bases between them.

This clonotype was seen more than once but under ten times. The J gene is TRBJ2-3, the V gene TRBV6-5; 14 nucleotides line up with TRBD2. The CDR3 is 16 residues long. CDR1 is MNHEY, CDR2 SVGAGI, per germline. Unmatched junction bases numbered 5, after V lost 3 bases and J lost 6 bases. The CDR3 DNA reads TGTGCCAGCAGTTATTGGACTAGCGGGGGGCCCGATACGCAGTATTTT. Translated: CASSYWTSGGPDTQYF.

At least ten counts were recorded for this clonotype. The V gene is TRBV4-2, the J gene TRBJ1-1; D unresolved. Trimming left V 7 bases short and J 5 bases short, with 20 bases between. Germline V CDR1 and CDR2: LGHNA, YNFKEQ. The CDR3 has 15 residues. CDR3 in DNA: TGTGCCAGCAATCCAAACGTGGCAGTGGGTACTGAAGCTTTCTTT. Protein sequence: CASNPNVAVGTEAFF.

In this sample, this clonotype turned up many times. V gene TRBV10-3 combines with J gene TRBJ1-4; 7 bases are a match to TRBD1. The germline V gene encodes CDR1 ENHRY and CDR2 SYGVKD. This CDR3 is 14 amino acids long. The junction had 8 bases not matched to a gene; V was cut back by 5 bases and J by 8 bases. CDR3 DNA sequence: TGTGCCATCAGTACCCAGGGGGTAAAAGAAAAACTGTTTTTT. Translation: CAISTQGVKEKLFF.

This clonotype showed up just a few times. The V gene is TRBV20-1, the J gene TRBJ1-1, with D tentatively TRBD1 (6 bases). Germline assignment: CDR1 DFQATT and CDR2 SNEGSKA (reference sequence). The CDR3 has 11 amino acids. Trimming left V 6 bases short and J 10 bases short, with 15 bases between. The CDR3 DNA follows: TGCAGTGCCATACAGGGAGAAGGAGCTTTCTTT. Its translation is CSAIQGEGAFF.

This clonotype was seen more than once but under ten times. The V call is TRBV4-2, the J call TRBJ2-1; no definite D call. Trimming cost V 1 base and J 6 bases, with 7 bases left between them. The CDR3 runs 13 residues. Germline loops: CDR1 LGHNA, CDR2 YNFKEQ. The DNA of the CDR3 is TGTGCCAGCAGCCAAGCCAGCGTCAATGAGCAGTTCTTC. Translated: CASSQASVNEQFF.

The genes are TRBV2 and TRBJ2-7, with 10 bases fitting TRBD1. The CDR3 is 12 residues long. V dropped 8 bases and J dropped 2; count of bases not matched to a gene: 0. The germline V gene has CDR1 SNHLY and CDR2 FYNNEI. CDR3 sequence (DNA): TGTGCCAGCGGACAGGGGGCCTACGAGCAGTACTTC. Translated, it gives CASGQGAYEQYF.

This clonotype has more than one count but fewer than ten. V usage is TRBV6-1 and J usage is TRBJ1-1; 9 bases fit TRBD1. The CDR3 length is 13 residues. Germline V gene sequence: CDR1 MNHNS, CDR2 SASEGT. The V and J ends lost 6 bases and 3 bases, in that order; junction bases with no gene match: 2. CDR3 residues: CASRDRGDTEAFF. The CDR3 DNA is TGTGCCAGCAGGGACAGGGGAGACACTGAAGCTTTCTTT.

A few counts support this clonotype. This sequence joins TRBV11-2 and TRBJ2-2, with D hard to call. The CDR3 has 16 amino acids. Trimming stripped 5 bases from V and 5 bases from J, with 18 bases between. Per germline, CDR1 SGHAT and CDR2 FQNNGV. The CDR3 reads CASSGPEVSQTGELFF. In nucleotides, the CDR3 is TGTGCCAGCAGCGGACCCGAGGTATCTCAGACCGGGGAGCTGTTTTTT.

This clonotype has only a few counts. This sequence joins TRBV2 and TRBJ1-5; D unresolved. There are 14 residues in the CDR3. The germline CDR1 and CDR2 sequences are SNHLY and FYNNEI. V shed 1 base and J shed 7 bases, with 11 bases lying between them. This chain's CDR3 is CASSEGQEPQPQHF. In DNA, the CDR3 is TGTGCCAGCAGTGAAGGCCAGGAACCCCAGCCCCAGCATTTT. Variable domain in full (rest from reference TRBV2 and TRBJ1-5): EPEVTQTPSHQVTQMGQEVILRCVPISNHLYFYWYRQILGQKVEFLVSFYNNEISEKSEIFDDQFSVERPDGSNFTLKIRSTKLEDSAMYFCASSEGQEPQPQHFGDGTRLSIL.

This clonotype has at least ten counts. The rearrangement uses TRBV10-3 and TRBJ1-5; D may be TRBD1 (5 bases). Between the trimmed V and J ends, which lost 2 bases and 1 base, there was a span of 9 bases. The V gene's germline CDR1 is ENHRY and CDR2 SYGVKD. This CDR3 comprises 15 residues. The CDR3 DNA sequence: TGTGCCATCAGTGAGGGGGGACCCAGCAATCAGCCCCAGCATTTT. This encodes CAISEGGPSNQPQHF.

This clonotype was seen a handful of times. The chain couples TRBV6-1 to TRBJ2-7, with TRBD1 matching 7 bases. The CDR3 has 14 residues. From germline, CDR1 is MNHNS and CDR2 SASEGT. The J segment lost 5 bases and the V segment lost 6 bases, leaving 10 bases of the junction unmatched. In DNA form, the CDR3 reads TGTGCCAGCAGCACAACGGGACAGTTCAACGAGCAGTACTTC. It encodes CASSTTGQFNEQYF.

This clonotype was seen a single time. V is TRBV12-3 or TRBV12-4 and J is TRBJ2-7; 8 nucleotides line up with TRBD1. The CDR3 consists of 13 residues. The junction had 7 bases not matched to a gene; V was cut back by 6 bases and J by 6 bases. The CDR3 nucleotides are TGTGCCAGCAGCCCACAGGGGGATAGCGAGCAGTACTTC. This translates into CASSPQGDSEQYF.

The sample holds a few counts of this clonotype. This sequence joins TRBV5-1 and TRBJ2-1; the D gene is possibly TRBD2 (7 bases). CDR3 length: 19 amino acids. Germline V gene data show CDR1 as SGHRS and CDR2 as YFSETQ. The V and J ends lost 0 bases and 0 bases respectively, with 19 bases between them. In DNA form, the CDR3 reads TGCGCCAGCAGCTTGGGCCGCGGGGGCCAGACCTCCTCCTACAATGAGCAGTTCTTC. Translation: CASSLGRGGQTSSYNEQFF. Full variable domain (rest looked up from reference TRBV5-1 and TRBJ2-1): KAGVTQTPRYLIKTRGQQVTLSCSPISGHRSVSWYQQTPGQGLQFLFEYFSETQRNKGNFPGRFSGRQFSNSRSEMNVSTLELGDSALYLCASSLGRGGQTSSYNEQFFGPGTRLTVL.

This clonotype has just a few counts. CDR3 in amino acids: CSAPEWGADNSPLHF. In nucleotides, the CDR3 is TGCAGTGCCCCAGAATGGGGCGCCGATAATTCACCCCTCCACTTT. The chain has TRBV20-1 and TRBJ1-6, with a possible D match to TRBD1 (5 bases). Germline CDR1 reads DFQATT; CDR2 reads SNEGSKA (reference sequence). Trimming left V 6 bases short and J 5 bases short, with 17 bases between. The CDR3 has 15 amino acids.

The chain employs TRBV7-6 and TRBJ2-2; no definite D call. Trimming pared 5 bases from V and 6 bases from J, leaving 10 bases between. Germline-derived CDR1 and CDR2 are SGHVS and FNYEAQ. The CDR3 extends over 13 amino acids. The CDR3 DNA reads TGTGCCAGCAGCACCTTGAGCGCCGGGGAGCTGTTTTTT. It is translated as CASSTLSAGELFF.

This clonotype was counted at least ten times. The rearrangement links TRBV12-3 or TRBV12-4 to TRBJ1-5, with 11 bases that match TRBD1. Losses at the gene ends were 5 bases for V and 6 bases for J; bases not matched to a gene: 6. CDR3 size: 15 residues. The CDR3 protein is CASSPRTGGSQPQHF. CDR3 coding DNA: TGTGCCAGCAGTCCGAGGACAGGGGGCTCTCAGCCCCAGCATTTT.